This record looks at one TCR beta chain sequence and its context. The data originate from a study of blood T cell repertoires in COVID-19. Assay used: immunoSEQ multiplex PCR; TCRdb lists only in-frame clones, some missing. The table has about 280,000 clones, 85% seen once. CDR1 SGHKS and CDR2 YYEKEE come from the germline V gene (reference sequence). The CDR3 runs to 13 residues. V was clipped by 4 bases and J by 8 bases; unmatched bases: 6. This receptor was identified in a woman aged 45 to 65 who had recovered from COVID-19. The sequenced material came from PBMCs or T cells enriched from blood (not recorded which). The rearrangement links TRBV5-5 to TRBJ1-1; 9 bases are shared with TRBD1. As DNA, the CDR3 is TGTGCCAGCAGCCCCGAGGACAGGGGCGAAGCTTTCTTT. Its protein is CASSPEDRGEAFF.